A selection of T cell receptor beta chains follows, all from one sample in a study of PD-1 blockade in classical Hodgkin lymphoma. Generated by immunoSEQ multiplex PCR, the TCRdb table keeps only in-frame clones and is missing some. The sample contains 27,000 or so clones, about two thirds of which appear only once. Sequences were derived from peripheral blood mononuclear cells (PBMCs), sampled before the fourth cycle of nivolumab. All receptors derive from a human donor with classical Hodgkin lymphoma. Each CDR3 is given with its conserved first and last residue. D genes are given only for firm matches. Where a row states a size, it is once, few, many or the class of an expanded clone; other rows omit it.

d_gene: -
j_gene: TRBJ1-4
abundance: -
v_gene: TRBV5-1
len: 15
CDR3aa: CASSLVRGQNEKLFF
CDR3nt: TGCGCCAGCAGCTTGGTAAGAGGTCAGAATGAAAAACTGTTTTTT

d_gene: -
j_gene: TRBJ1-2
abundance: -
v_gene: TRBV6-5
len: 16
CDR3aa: CASSYSGGEVDYGYTF
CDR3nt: TGTGCCAGCAGTTACTCAGGAGGGGAGGTAGACTATGGCTACACCTTC

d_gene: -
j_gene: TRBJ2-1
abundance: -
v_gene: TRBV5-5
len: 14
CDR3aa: CASSLTSGRDEQFF
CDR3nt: TGTGCCAGCAGCTTGACGTCCGGGCGCGATGAGCAGTTCTTC

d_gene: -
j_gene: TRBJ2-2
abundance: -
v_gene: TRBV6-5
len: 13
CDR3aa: CASSYRGAGELFF
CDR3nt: TGTGCCAGCAGTTACCGGGGCGCAGGGGAGCTGTTTTTT

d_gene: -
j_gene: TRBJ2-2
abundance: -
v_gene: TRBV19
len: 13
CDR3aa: CASNFGPSGELFF
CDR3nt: TGTGCCAGTAATTTTGGCCCTTCCGGGGAGCTGTTTTTT

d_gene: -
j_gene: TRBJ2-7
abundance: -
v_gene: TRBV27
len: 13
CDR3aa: CASSLGRNYEQYF
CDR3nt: TGTGCCAGCAGTCTAGGGAGGAACTACGAGCAGTACTTC

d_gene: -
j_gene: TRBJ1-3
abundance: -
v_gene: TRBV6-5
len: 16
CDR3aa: CASSYLALGSGNTIYF
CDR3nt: TGTGCCAGCAGTTACTTGGCACTCGGCTCTGGAAACACCATATATTTT

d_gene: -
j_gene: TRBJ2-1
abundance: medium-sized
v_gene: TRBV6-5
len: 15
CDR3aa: CASSYSGSAYNEQFF
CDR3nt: TGTGCCAGCAGTTATAGTGGGAGCGCCTACAATGAGCAGTTCTTC

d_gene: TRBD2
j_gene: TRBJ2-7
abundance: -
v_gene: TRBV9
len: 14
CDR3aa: CASSVVASGYEQYF
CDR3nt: TGTGCCAGCAGCGTAGTAGCTAGCGGCTACGAGCAGTACTTC

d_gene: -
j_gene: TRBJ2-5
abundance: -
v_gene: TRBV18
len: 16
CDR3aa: CASSPPGLGSQETQYF
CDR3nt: TGTGCCAGCTCACCGCCAGGGCTCGGGTCCCAAGAGACCCAGTACTTC

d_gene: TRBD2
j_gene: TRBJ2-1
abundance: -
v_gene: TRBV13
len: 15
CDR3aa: CASSRLAGEDNEQFF
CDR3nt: TGTGCCAGCAGTAGACTAGCGGGAGAGGACAATGAGCAGTTCTTC

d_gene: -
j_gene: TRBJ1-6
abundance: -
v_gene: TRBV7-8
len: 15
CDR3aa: CASSFTTRTNSPLHF
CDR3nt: TGTGCCAGCAGCTTCACTACAAGGACTAATTCACCCCTCCACTTT

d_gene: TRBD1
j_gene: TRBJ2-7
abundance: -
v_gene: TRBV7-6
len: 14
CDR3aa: CASSPDRISYEQYF
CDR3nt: TGTGCCAGCAGCCCGGACAGGATCTCCTACGAGCAGTACTTC

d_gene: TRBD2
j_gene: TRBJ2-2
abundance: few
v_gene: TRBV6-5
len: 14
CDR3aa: CASSLAGGTGELFF
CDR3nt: TGTGCCAGCAGCCTAGCGGGAGGGACCGGGGAGCTGTTTTTT

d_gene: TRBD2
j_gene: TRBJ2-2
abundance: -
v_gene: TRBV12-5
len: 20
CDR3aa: CASGRPTTSGLAGGLGELFF
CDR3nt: TGTGCTAGTGGCCGCCCTACTACTTCGGGACTAGCGGGAGGGTTAGGGGAGCTGTTTTTT

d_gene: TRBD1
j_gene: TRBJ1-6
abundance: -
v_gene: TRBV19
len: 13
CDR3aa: CASGGTVNSPLHF
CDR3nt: TGTGCCAGTGGTGGGACAGTTAATTCACCCCTCCACTTT

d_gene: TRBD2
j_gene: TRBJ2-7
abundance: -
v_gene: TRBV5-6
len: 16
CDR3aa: CASSSLLREGPYEQYF
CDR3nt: TGTGCCAGCAGCTCTTTATTGAGGGAGGGCCCCTACGAGCAGTACTTC

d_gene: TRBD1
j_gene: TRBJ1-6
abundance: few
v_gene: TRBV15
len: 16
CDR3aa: CATSSRDRDYNSPLHF
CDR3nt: TGTGCCACCAGCTCTCGGGACAGGGACTATAATTCACCCCTCCACTTT

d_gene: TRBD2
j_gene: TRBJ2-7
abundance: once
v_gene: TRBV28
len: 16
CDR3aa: CASSLTAGGDYGEQYF
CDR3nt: TGTGCCAGCAGTTTAACAGCGGGAGGGGATTACGGAGAGCAGTACTTC

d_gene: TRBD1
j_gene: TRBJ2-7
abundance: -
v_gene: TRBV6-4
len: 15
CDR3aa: CASSDLGQGGGEQYF
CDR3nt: TGTGCCAGCAGTGACCTCGGACAGGGCGGTGGCGAGCAGTACTTC

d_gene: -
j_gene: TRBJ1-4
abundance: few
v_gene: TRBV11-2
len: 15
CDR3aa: CASSPWGATNEKLFF
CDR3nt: TGTGCCAGCAGCCCATGGGGGGCCACTAATGAAAAACTGTTTTTT

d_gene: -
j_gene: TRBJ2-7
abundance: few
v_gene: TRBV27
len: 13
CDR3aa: CASWTAASYEQYF
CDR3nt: TGTGCCAGTTGGACAGCTGCCTCTTACGAGCAGTACTTC

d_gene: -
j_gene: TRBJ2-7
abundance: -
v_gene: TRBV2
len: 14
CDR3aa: CASSETPDSYEQYF
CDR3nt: TGTGCCAGCAGTGAAACGCCGGACTCCTACGAGCAGTACTTC

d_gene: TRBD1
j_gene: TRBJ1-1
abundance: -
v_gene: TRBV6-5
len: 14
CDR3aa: CASRRQGGLGEAFF
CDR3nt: TGTGCCAGCAGGAGACAGGGGGGATTGGGTGAAGCTTTCTTT

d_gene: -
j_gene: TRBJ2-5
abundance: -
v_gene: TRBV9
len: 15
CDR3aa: CASSEGRGYAETQYF
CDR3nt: TGTGCCAGCAGCGAGGGCCGAGGGTACGCGGAGACCCAGTACTTC

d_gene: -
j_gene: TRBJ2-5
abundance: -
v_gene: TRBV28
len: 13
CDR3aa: CASSNSRQETQYF
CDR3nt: TGTGCCAGCAGCAACTCTAGACAAGAGACCCAGTACTTC

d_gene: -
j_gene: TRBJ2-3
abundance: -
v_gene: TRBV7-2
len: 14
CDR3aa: CASSSGMVTDTQYF
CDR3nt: TGTGCCAGCAGCTCTGGGATGGTCACAGATACGCAGTATTTT